The clone carrying this TCR beta chain has a count of ten or more. Time point described: newly diagnosed GD, antithyroid drugs for less than 3 months. PBMC-derived RNA was used for the TCR library. This sample is drawn from a study of regulatory T cells in long-lasting Graves disease. The V and J ends lost 6 bases and 6 bases respectively, with 7 bases between them. This CDR3 has 11 residues. The germline CDR1 and CDR2 sequences are SGHRS and YFSETQ. In building TCR beta libraries, iRepertoire HTBI primers were used together with Arm-PCR of CDR3 regions. One entry per CDR3 protein, called by TCRdb with MiXCR from the multiplex PCR reads. The sample lists some 400,000 distinct CDR3 sequences, 15% occurring once. The sample was also linked to a second study, of T cells in Graves' hyperthyroidism and ophthalmopathy. As that study records: Stable hyperthyroidism was separated from ophthalmopathy by a model based on 13 V-J features.

The starting material was peripheral blood mononuclear cells (PBMCs), obtained at new diagnosis, from a patient treated with antithyroid drugs. The TCR was taken from a woman aged 25 to 39 with Graves disease. V gene TRBV5-1 combines with J gene TRBJ2-1; no reliable D call. The CDR3 loop is CASNGPNEQFF. The CDR3 coding sequence is TGCGCCAGCAACGGTCCCAATGAGCAGTTCTTC.